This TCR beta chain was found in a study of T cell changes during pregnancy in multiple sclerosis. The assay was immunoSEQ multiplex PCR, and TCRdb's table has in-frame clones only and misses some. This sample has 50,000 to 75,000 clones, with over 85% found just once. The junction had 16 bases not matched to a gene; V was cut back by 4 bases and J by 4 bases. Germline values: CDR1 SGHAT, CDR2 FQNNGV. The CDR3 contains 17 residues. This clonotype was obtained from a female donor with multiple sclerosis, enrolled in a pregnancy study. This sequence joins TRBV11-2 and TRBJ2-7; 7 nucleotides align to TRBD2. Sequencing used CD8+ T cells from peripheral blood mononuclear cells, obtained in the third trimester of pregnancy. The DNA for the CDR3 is TGTGCCAGCAGCTCGGACTCTTGGGGGAGGGAGATATACGAGCAGTACTTC. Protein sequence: CASSSDSWGREIYEQYF.